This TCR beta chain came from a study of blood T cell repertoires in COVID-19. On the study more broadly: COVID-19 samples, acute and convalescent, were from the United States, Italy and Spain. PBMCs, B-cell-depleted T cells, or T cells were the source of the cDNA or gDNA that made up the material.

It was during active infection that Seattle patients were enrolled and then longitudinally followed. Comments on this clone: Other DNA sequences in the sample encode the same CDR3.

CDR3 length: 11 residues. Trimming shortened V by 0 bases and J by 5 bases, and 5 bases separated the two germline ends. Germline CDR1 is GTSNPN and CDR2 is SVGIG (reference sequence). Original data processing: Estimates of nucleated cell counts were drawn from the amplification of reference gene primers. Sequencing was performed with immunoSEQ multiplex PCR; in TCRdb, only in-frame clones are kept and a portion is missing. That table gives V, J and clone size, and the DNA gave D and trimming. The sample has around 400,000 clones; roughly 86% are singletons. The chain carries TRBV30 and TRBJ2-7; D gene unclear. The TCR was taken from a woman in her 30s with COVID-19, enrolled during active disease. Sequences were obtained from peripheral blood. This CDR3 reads CAWSVLDEQYF. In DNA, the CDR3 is TGTGCCTGGAGTGTACTGGACGAGCAGTACTTC.